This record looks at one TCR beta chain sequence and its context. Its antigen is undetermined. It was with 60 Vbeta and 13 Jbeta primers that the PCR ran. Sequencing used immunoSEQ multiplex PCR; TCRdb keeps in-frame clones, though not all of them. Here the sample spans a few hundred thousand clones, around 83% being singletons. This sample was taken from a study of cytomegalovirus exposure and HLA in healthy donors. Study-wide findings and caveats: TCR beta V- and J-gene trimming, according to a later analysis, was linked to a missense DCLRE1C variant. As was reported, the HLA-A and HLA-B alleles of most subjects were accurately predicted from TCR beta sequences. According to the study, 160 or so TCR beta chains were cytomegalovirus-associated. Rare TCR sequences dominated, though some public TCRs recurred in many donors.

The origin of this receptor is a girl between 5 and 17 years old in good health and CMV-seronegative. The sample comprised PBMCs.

CDR3 DNA: TGTGCCAGCAGCTTAGCAGGGGGCAGGTGGAACAATGAGCAGTTCTTC. It is translated as CASSLAGGRWNNEQFF. The rearrangement uses TRBV7-8 and TRBJ2-1; 7 bases align to TRBD1. The germline gives CDR1 SGHVS, CDR2 FQNEAQ. V was clipped by 0 bases and J by 5 bases; unmatched bases: 7. The CDR3 consists of 16 residues.